A selection of T cell receptor beta chains follows, all from one sample in a study of T cells in Graves' hyperthyroidism and ophthalmopathy. In TCRdb, the multiplex PCR reads were re-called with MiXCR into one record per CDR3 protein. The sample shows approximately 400,000 distinct CDR3 sequences, approximately 15% of them seen only once. The sample was blood. The receptors stem from a man under 40 with Graves' hyperthyroidism that later progressed to Graves' ophthalmopathy. CDR3s include the opening cysteine and the closing phenylalanine or tryptophan. The order of the fields is J gene, clone size, V gene, D gene, CDR3 DNA, CDR3 protein. A D gene is named only where the DNA matches it firmly. Only part of the rows carry a size: once, few, many, or a class if the clone is expanded.

TRBJ1-2 | few | TRBV6-1 | TRBD1 | TGTGCCAGCAGTCCTCGGACAGGGATCCAGACGGGCTACACCTTC | CASSPRTGIQTGYTF
TRBJ1-2 | many | TRBV28 | . | TGTGCCAGCAGTTTAGGGACGGACTATGGCTACACCTTC | CASSLGTDYGYTF
TRBJ2-7 | few | TRBV29-1 | . | TGCAGCGTCTCCGGGTTTTCCTACGAGCAGTACTTC | CSVSGFSYEQYF
TRBJ1-5 | many | TRBV6-2/TRBV6-3 | . | TGTGCCAGCAGTTACGAAGGGATATATCAGCCCCAGCATTTT | CASSYEGIYQPQHF
TRBJ2-1 | . | TRBV29-1 | . | TGCAGCGTTGAACCCACATACAATGAGCAGTTCTTC | CSVEPTYNEQFF
TRBJ2-7 | many | TRBV7-9 | . | TGTGCCAGCAGCTGGAAGACAGGCCCGAGCGAGCAGTACTTC | CASSWKTGPSEQYF
TRBJ2-7 | few | TRBV3-1 | TRBD2 | TGTGCCAGCAGCCAAGTGGGACTAGCGGGTCACGAGCAGTACTTC | CASSQVGLAGHEQYF
TRBJ2-6 | . | TRBV28 | . | TGTGCCAGCACCCCAGTGAGATCTGGGGCCAGCGTCCTGACTTTC | CASTPVRSGASVLTF
TRBJ1-2 | . | TRBV3-1 | TRBD1 | TGTGCCAGCAGCCAGCAGGGGGCGTGGAGCGGCTACACCTTC | CASSQQGAWSGYTF
TRBJ2-5 | many | TRBV6-2/TRBV6-3 | TRBD2 | TGTGCCAGCAGTTTGGGACTAGCGGACTGGGAGACCCAGTACTTC | CASSLGLADWETQYF
TRBJ2-7 | . | TRBV5-4 | . | TGTGCCAGCAGCTCCGCCGGGACCCTCAGCGGCGAGCAGTACTTC | CASSSAGTLSGEQYF
TRBJ1-5 | . | TRBV19 | . | TGTGCCAGTAGGGATGCAGTGCTGGGCAATCAGCCCCAGCATTTT | CASRDAVLGNQPQHF
TRBJ1-6 | . | TRBV28 | . | TGTGCCAGCAGTAACGACAGGCCATATAATTCACCCCTCCACTTT | CASSNDRPYNSPLHF
TRBJ2-5 | few | TRBV5-1 | . | TGCGCCAGCAGCTTTGGACAGTCGTCAGAGACCCAGCACTTC | CASSFGQSSETQHF
TRBJ1-2 | many | TRBV10-3 | . | TGTGCCATCAGTGAGTCGGGCGGGAACTATGGCTACACCTTC | CAISESGGNYGYTF
TRBJ2-1 | . | TRBV7-9 | TRBD2 | TGTGCCAGCAGCGGAGCGGGGAGCTCCTACAATGAGCAGTTCTTC | CASSGAGSSYNEQFF
TRBJ1-5 | many | TRBV12-3/TRBV12-4 | TRBD1 | TGTGCCAGCAGAGGGGGACAGGGAAGTCAGCCCCAGCATTTT | CASRGGQGSQPQHF
TRBJ1-6 | many | TRBV2 | . | TGTGCCAGCCTCGCGGGATCGGGTTCACCCCTCCACTTT | CASLAGSGSPLHF
TRBJ1-2 | many | TRBV2 | TRBD1 | TGTGCCAGCAGTACCAGGACAGGAAGGAGGAGAGGCTACACCTTC | CASSTRTGRRRGYTF
TRBJ2-6 | . | TRBV5-1 | . | TGCGCCAGCAGCTTGGGGGGAGGACGCTCTGGGGCCAACGTCCTGACTTTC | CASSLGGGRSGANVLTF
TRBJ2-1 | . | TRBV2 | TRBD2 | TGTGCCAGCAGAGGGACTAGCGGGGGGACTAGCTCCTACAATGAGCAGTTCTTC | CASRGTSGGTSSYNEQFF
TRBJ1-2 | . | TRBV19 | . | TGTGCCAGTACCCAGGACCGAGTCTATGGCTACACCTTC | CASTQDRVYGYTF
TRBJ1-1 | . | TRBV20-1 | . | TGCAGTGCTTACCTCGGGGCATTCATGAACACTGAAGCTTTCTTT | CSAYLGAFMNTEAFF
TRBJ1-2 | few | TRBV30 | . | TGTGCCTGGAACAGGGAGGGAGTGGGAGGCTACACCTTC | CAWNREGVGGYTF
TRBJ2-4 | . | TRBV20-1 | . | TGCAGTGCTGCGGAGGGGTTCGGGAACATTCAGTACTTC | CSAAEGFGNIQYF
TRBJ1-1 | many | TRBV29-1 | . | TGCAGCGTGCCGTATAGCGGGAGGTTTACTGAAGCTTTCTTT | CSVPYSGRFTEAFF
TRBJ1-2 | few | TRBV7-2 | . | TGTGCCAGCAGCCCGGGACGGGTTAACTATGGCTACACCTTC | CASSPGRVNYGYTF
TRBJ1-5 | many | TRBV11-2 | TRBD1 | TGTGCCAGCAGCTTAGATACGGCAGGGGGTCAGCCCCAGCATTTT | CASSLDTAGGQPQHF
TRBJ2-5 | . | TRBV9 | TRBD1 | TGTGCCAGCAGCGTAGGGGCAGGGGGCTTAGAGACCCAGTACTTC | CASSVGAGGLETQYF
TRBJ2-3 | many | TRBV7-9 | TRBD2 | TGTGCCAGCAGCTTAAGCACTAGCGGGGGTAGCACAGATACGCAGTATTTT | CASSLSTSGGSTDTQYF
TRBJ1-5 | many | TRBV20-1 | . | TGCAGTGCTAGAGACAGGGAGATTAAGCCCCAGCATTTT | CSARDREIKPQHF
TRBJ2-3 | . | TRBV5-1 | . | TGCGCCAGCAGCTTGACCAGATACACAGATACGCAGTATTTT | CASSLTRYTDTQYF
TRBJ2-1 | . | TRBV9 | TRBD2 | TGTGCCAGCAGCCCCGGGACTAGCGGGGACGAGCAGTTCTTC | CASSPGTSGDEQFF
TRBJ1-6 | . | TRBV19 | TRBD1 | TGTGCCAGTAGCCGCGTGGGACAGGGAAATTCACCCCTCCACTTT | CASSRVGQGNSPLHF
TRBJ1-5 | many | TRBV7-2 | TRBD1 | TGTGCCAGCAGCCCAGACAGGGACAGACAGCCCCAGCATTTT | CASSPDRDRQPQHF
TRBJ1-1 | many | TRBV12-3/TRBV12-4 | . | TGTGCCAGCAGTTTGGCTGGGAGTCATACTGAAGCTTTCTTT | CASSLAGSHTEAFF
TRBJ2-1 | many | TRBV7-3 | . | TGTGCCAGCAGCCCGGACTATAGCTCCTACAATGAGCAGTTCTTC | CASSPDYSSYNEQFF
TRBJ2-7 | . | TRBV4-1 | . | TGCGCCAGCAGCCAAGAACCCCCCCCCGGGGGGCCGTTCTACGAGCAGTACTTC | CASSQEPPPGGPFYEQYF
TRBJ1-3 | . | TRBV3-1 | . | TGTGCCAGCAGCCAGTCGGACAGAAACACCATATATTTT | CASSQSDRNTIYF
TRBJ1-1 | . | TRBV10-3 | . | TGTGCCATCAGTGGATGGACGCCGAACACTGAAGCTTTCTTT | CAISGWTPNTEAFF
TRBJ1-2 | few | TRBV19 | TRBD1 | TGTGCCAGTAGGCGACAGGGGGGAGACTATGGCTACACCTTC | CASRRQGGDYGYTF
TRBJ1-1 | many | TRBV12-3/TRBV12-4 | . | TGTGCCAGCAACCAGAGAATTGGGACTGAAGCTTTCTTT | CASNQRIGTEAFF
TRBJ1-2 | . | TRBV7-2 | . | TGTACCAGCAGCTTACGGGGGGAAGTCTATGGCTACACCTTC | CTSSLRGEVYGYTF
TRBJ2-5 | . | TRBV7-6 | TRBD1 | TGTGCCAGCAGCTTTTTTAGGACAGGCCCTCAAGAGACCCAGTACTTC | CASSFFRTGPQETQYF
TRBJ2-2 | many | TRBV2 | TRBD2 | TGTGCCAGCAGTGTAGCGGGGGGGAACACCGGGGAGCTGTTTTTT | CASSVAGGNTGELFF
TRBJ1-4 | few | TRBV5-1 | . | TGCGCCAGCAGCTTGTACGGAGCAACTAATGAAAAACTGTTTTTT | CASSLYGATNEKLFF
TRBJ2-5 | . | TRBV19 | . | TGTGCCAGTAGTGATGCGGGTTTCCAAGAGACCCAGTACTTC | CASSDAGFQETQYF
TRBJ2-3 | . | TRBV7-6 | . | TGTGCCAGCGCGCTTTTGGGGTGGGAAGGAGATACGCAGTATTTT | CASALLGWEGDTQYF
TRBJ2-1 | many | TRBV20-1 | . | TGCAGTGCTAGAGATGAAGAGGTTAGCTCCTACAATGAGCAGTTCTTC | CSARDEEVSSYNEQFF
TRBJ1-5 | few | TRBV7-9 | TRBD1 | TGTGCCAGCAGCCCCGGACAGGGTTTGAGCAATCAGCCCCAGCATTTT | CASSPGQGLSNQPQHF
TRBJ2-2 | . | TRBV3-1 | . | TGTGCCAGCAGCCAATGGGGGGCGCTCACCGGGGAGCTGTTTTTT | CASSQWGALTGELFF
TRBJ1-5 | . | TRBV6-1 | . | TGTGCCAGCAAGGAGGGCGGGGTTGGCAATCAGCCCCAGCATTTT | CASKEGGVGNQPQHF
TRBJ2-1 | many | TRBV27 | . | TGTGCCAGCAGTCCAGGGGTTAAGGGCTACAATGAGCAGTTCTTC | CASSPGVKGYNEQFF
TRBJ1-6 | few | TRBV5-6 | . | TGTGCCAGCAGCTTTCGCACAATCTCCTATAATTCACCCCTCCACTTT | CASSFRTISYNSPLHF
TRBJ2-7 | many | TRBV2 | . | TGTGCCAGCAGTGAAGCGCGGGGGCGTGAGCAGTACTTC | CASSEARGREQYF
TRBJ2-7 | many | TRBV11-3 | . | TGTGCCAGCAGCCCAAACAGGAAAGGCTACGAGCAGTACTTC | CASSPNRKGYEQYF
TRBJ2-7 | many | TRBV5-1 | . | TGCGCCAGCAGCTTGGACAACTCCTACGAGCAGTACTTC | CASSLDNSYEQYF
TRBJ1-5 | many | TRBV28 | . | TGTGCCAGCAGTTCAGGCGGGACGCCCGATCAGCCCCAGCATTTT | CASSSGGTPDQPQHF
TRBJ2-5 | few | TRBV30 | . | TGTGCCTGGAGTGTACTTTCTGGAAGGGAGACCCAGTACTTC | CAWSVLSGRETQYF